This T cell receptor beta chain comes out of a study of cytomegalovirus exposure and HLA in healthy donors (dated by TCRdb to the late 2010s). With regard to the full study: An earlier analysis of roughly 630 of the donors reported approximately 290 Gb of sequence data and around 120 million unique TCR beta sequences from about 179 million T cells. The later analysis used no new phenotypic data to find candidate immune exposures, relying instead on TCR beta sequences and their occurrence across donors. Roughly five DR-DQ haplotypes were treated as single units for association and clustering because of strong linkage in the cohort. All discovery cohort repertoires had been generated on a single sequencing platform. A later analysis re-analyzed previously published TCR beta repertoires from roughly 600 donors and added high-resolution HLA genotyping to study TCR occurrence patterns. The number of typed donors differed by locus: 629-630 for A, B, C, DRB1 and DQB1; some 500 for DQA1; some 610 for DPA1; and around 470 for DPB1. Among the roughly 400 genotyped donors, around 81% belonged to the genetic ancestry cluster associated with self-reported Caucasian donors. The study combined high-throughput TCR immunosequencing, statistical association of individual TCRs with disease status, and machine learning to predict cytomegalovirus infection status. About 320 gigabases of sequencing data and 70 million to 85 million unique TCR sequences were included in an early release covering roughly 600 HLA-typed donors. Along with the approximately 650-subject first cohort, a separate validation cohort of roughly 110 different subjects was used. The aim of the study was to test whether cataloging public T cell receptors could identify signatures of past pathogen exposure. HLA typing included class I and class II loci at four-digit resolution. The study used immunosequencing to profile the T cell repertoires of under 700 subjects and linked those repertoires to cytomegalovirus serostatus. A later genetic analysis took genome-wide SNP genotypes for about three fifths of the roughly 670 donors and used that subset as a discovery cohort. Across roughly 420 genotyped donors of the cohort, an average of about 240,000 unique TCR beta nucleotide sequences per donor were sequenced, and roughly 17% of those sequences were non-productive. Donor age, sex, ethnicity and CMV serostatus were compiled together with the repertoire data. To decide whether each TCR beta V gene segment behaved as functional or pseudogenic, an earlier analysis of some 570 of the donors relied on high-throughput TCR beta sequencing. The research as a whole found: In a later analysis, TCR association rates were found to vary across HLA loci, with the most associated TCRs seen for DRB1 alleles and the fewest for HLA-C alleles. The authors suggested that the approach could potentially be extended to other disease states and immunological phenotypes. While some public TCRs were present in many individuals, most TCR sequences turned up only very rarely across donors. The sequencing pipeline was judged likely to have produced a cluster of highly shared sequence variants as a technical artifact. Because counts were too low, 15 to 20 rarely observed V segments, including chromosome 9 orphons, were left out of the earlier analysis of a few hundred of the donors. Because HLA typing was unavailable for some donors at each locus, only the typed subset was used in association tests. For the cohort, immune exposure information was limited to CMV serostatus. The cohort was sequenced for TCR beta chains only, and without alpha or paired-chain data the features that could be detected were limited. Some IMGT-functional V segments, including TRBV6-2 and TRBV6-3, could not be distinguished by the 87-base-pair reads and were therefore excluded. At a false discovery rate of 0.05, a later analysis linked approximately 18,000 TCR beta sequences to specific HLA alleles. Correlated functional status among segregating V segments might be attributable to linkage disequilibrium, but an unknown experimental factor could not be ruled out. Broadly in line with IMGT annotations, most TCR beta V segments showed up in productive rearrangements about 87% or about 30% of the time in an earlier analysis of 587 of the donors. Presence/absence analyses assumed roughly uniform sequencing depth across donors, an assumption that may not hold. Several of the top co-occurrence clusters appeared to be linked to parvovirus B19, influenza, CMV and Epstein-Barr virus, according to a later analysis. The classifier was reported to diagnose cytomegalovirus status with high specificity and sensitivity in both the original cohort and the validation cohort. When HLA alleles, especially DR and DQ, strongly co-occurred, TCR associations were difficult to assign to individual alleles. Compared with the roughly 700-donor mean, donors in an Asian-associated ancestry cluster had fewer N-insertions in productive TCRs, according to a later genetic analysis. In a later genetic analysis, a missense DCLRE1C variant was associated with V-gene and J-gene trimming of TCR beta chains, and the association was replicated in an independent cohort. In a later analysis, most CMV-associated TCR beta chains were found to appear HLA-restricted, with HLA associations seemingly driven largely by CMV exposure. A few of the identified cytomegalovirus-associated TCR beta chains were confirmed in vitro to be specific for cytomegalovirus antigens. A further reported finding was that TCR beta sequences accurately predicted the HLA-A and HLA-B alleles for most subjects in the first cohort. The study gave a list of 150 to 200 TCR beta chains associated with cytomegalovirus. A later analysis found that HLA-associated TCR beta chains were more clonally expanded and had lower generation probabilities than equally common non-associated chains.

The germline V and J ends show losses of 5 bases and 0 bases respectively, and no gene match explains 6 bases of the junction. Spanning cysteine to phenylalanine, the CDR3 consists of 17 amino acids. Only the CDR3 part of the read is kept: 51 bases, read in frame from the first base. The germline V gene yields SGHVS for CDR1 and FQNEAQ for CDR2. The cohort was made up of 666 healthy bone marrow donors. Cohort members were all nominally healthy when sampled, although unrecorded immune exposures were likely present. The donor tested CMV seropositive and was one of the 289 seropositive cohort members. Each donor provided a peripheral blood sample, and peripheral blood mononuclear cells were used for TCR beta sequencing. Genomic DNA was extracted from the blood cell samples with the Qiagen DNeasy Blood Extraction Kit. The method was the immunoSEQ multiplex PCR assay. The multiplex PCR relied on a mix of 60 forward primers for TCR Vbeta segments and 13 reverse primers for TCR Jbeta segments. A multiplex PCR assay on genomic DNA amplified the CDR3 region of rearranged TCR beta genes. The Illumina HiSeq System was used to sequence the amplified TCR beta libraries as 87-base-pair reads. Regarding the original processing steps: A later analysis counted about 80 million unique TCR beta chains across the 690 or so repertoires, and 9 million to 14 million of these chains were shared by at least two donors. Raw reads were error-corrected and collapsed into unique sequences with a nearest-neighbor algorithm that merged closely related sequences to remove PCR and sequencing errors. To assign V, D and J gene segments, CDR3 sequences were aligned to IMGT reference sequences. Each retained sequence needed at least a six-nucleotide match to both a V gene segment and a J gene segment. Rearrangements were called productive when the CDR3 lacked stop codons and stayed in frame with V and J; all others were non-productive. Following IMGT convention, CDR3 was defined as the stretch from the second conserved V-encoded cysteine up to the conserved J-encoded phenylalanine. In an earlier analysis of 587 of the donors, sequences lacking an unambiguous match to a single V gene segment were excluded. In an earlier analysis of approximately 550 of the donors, V segments were called functional above 56.7% productive rearrangements and were called segregating when the between-donor standard deviation exceeded 5%. To diagnose cytomegalovirus status from the catalog of TCR beta chain sequences, a statistical classification framework was built. In a later analysis, TCR nucleotide sequences were compared against IMGT/GENE-DB human TR gene sequences so that V and J genes could be assigned. The TCRdist pipeline was used in a later analysis to assign CDR3 sequences and most-parsimonious VDJ recombination scenarios. In a later analysis, every TCR beta chain was defined by the combination of its CDR3 amino acid sequence and its V-gene family, and reads without a unique V-gene family were dropped. In a later analysis, several hundred highly shared, low-generation-probability nucleotide sequences were removed to address suspected cross-contamination and a sequencing artifact. In a later analysis, a clonal expansion index for each public chain was calculated from normalized within-repertoire ranks of inferred template counts. A later analysis computed generation probabilities with a VDJ recombination model fitted to out-of-frame rearrangements, and checked the results against IGoR. Hypergeometric tests were used in a later analysis to score TCR-TCR, TCR-HLA and TCR-CMV co-occurrence, with a repertoire-size bias correction applied to the TCR pairs. A later analysis estimated false discovery rates by permuting HLA or CMV assignments 20 times. In a later analysis, co-occurring TCRs were grouped with DBSCAN, and TCRdist sequence similarity was added when clustering was performed within HLA-allele-positive subsets. Repertoires with fewer than 30,000 or more than 120,000 public chains were left out of co-occurrence clustering, as were a handful of repertoires with anomalous nucleotide sharing. The immuneACCESS repertoire file appears here via TCRdb, limited to in-frame rearrangements. These files lack a portion of the clones; in checked studies, under half of the deficit traces to unresolved V genes, and the cause of the others is not known. The V and J calls and the clone size are those of that table, but D and trimming were determined from the DNA. In this sample the table shows 100,000 to 120,000 clones, 80% of which occur a single time. The ten largest clones add up to roughly 2.9% of the sample.

Remarks on this clone: What this receptor recognizes is not known. No quality values exist for individual bases; no much larger clone is one base distant.

The clonotype comes from a woman aged 55 to 70 in good health and CMV-seropositive. The rearrangement joined TRBV7-8 to TRBJ2-7; the junction holds 14 bases that match TRBD2. The sequenced sample was PBMCs. The CDR3 protein sequence reads: CASSRTSGRSGSYEQYF. Here is the DNA: TGTGCCAGCAGCAGGACTAGCGGGAGGTCGGGCTCCTACGAGCAGTACTTC. The CDR3, completed at both ends by the reference TRBV7-8 and TRBJ2-7 genes, gives the full variable domain GAGVSQSPRYKVAKRGQDVALRCDPISGHVSLFWYQQALGQGPEFLTYFQNEAQLDKSGLPSDRFFAERPEGSVSTLKIQRTQQEDSAVYLCASSRTSGRSGSYEQYFGPGTRLTVT.